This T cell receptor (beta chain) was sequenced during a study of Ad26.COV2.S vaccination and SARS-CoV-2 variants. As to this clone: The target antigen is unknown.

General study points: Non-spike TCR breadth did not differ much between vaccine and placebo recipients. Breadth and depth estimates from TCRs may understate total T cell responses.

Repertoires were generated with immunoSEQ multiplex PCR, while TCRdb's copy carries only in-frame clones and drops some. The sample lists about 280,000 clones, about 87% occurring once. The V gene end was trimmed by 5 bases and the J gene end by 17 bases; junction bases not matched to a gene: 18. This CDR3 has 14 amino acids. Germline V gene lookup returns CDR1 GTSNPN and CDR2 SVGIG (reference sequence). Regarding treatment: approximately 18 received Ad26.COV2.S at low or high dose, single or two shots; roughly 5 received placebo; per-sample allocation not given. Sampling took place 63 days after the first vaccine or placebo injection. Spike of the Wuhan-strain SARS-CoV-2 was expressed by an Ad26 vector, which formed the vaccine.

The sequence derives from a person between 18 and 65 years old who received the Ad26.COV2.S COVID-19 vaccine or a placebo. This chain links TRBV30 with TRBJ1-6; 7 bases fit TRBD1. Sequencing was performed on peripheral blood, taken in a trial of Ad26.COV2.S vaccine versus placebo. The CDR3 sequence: CAWGTPPTTGSIHF. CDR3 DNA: TGTGCCTGGGGAACCCCTCCAACGACAGGGTCGATCCACTTT.